This is a list of T cell receptor beta chains from one sample in a study of blood T cell repertoires in COVID-19. The repertoire was sequenced with immunoSEQ multiplex PCR; TCRdb's copy has only in-frame clones and lacks some. The data contain tens of thousands of clones, about four fifths of them seen just once; the ten biggest clones take up 24%. The sequencing input was peripheral blood. These receptors were collected from a human donor with acute or convalescent COVID-19. The donor label of this sample is uncertain. The CDR3 runs from the conserved cysteine through the conserved F or W.

TRBV29-1 CSGKPLAGGADTQYF
TRBV7-2 CASSLEGGRNYGYTF
TRBV7-9 CASSSTGGRTGRPYEQYF
TRBV4-3 CASSQDRLTGQGLSEQYF
TRBV15 CATSPQGTNYGYTF
TRBV7-9 CASSLTTTDTQYF
TRBV28 CASSRNRGAKNIQYF
TRBV6-6 CASSSTGGGGRAEAFF
TRBV7-9 CASSPVRDRESNYGYTF
TRBV6-1 CASSDRRGKWETQYF
TRBV3-1/TRBV3-2 CASSKGRGYEQYF
TRBV7-2 CASSDPGWGYGYTF
TRBV3-1/TRBV3-2 CASSQVTTYNSPLHF
TRBV6-2/TRBV6-3 CASTPDSPPFEQYF
TRBV11-2 CASSLDGASVRYEQYF
TRBV19 CASTLAALAYYGYTF
TRBV9 CASSVGQGPTTSGNTIYF
TRBV7-6 CASSLGQAGNSPLHF
TRBV11-2 CASRLDGGIPEAFF
TRBV4-2 CASSQVVEVAGELFF
TRBV30 CAWTYTDTQYF
TRBV7-9 CASSLGGNSPLHF
TRBV30 CAWSPLTAYEQYF
TRBV28 CASSPSGTGSVTAFF
TRBV6-2/TRBV6-3 CASSKSSGGENIQYF
TRBV28 CASSLLTGEGYGYTF
TRBV12-3/TRBV12-4 CASSLTGAGTQYF
TRBV19 CALAHSRVRTGWTEAFF
TRBV19 CASSGLTPEQYF
TRBV7-2 CASSYRGGQNYGYTF
TRBV10-3 CAISDLTGRSTEAFF
TRBV28 CASSLGGPALDEQFF
TRBV18 CASSSSGSNTGELFF
TRBV6-5 CASKASGGLSGYTF
TRBV5-1 CASSLAGDRAETQYF
TRBV9 CASSVNPPLSAAGAGELFF
TRBV28 CASTTLGQGMGGYTF
TRBV11-2 CASSLSQSGNTIYF
TRBV5-4 CASSLDPGSSTDTQYF
TRBV10-3 CAIRTGPGSYEQYF
TRBV27 CASSPLGGKRSTIYF
TRBV6-5 CASSSGQRTDTEAFF
TRBV7-2 CASIPTGGAGSPLHF
TRBV11-2 CASSLGTGSNQPQHF
TRBV3-1/TRBV3-2 CASSRLNGNSGNTIYF
TRBV14 CASSQGEWGYTF
TRBV11-2 CASSLDQPLGRGPKETQYF
TRBV4-1 CASSQVVAKDTQYF
TRBV5-4 CASSRGQGARPNEKLFF
TRBV14 CASSPGTTHYNEQFF
TRBV19 CASSISQTGWHQPQHF
TRBV9 CASSETSGSFYEQYF
TRBV4-1 CASSQDSLVAGAVNNEQFF